The source of this T cell receptor (beta chain) is a study of CD8+ T cells in alopecia areata. Study outcomes and limitations: Against the mouse data, patients shared TCRs less clearly, possibly for HLA reasons.

Sample treatment: oral pan-JAK inhibitor, 5-10 mg twice daily. The germline V gene has CDR1 PRHDT and CDR2 FYEKMQ (reference sequence). This CDR3 is built from 13 residues. V was cut by 0 bases and J by 5 bases, with 7 bases left in between. RNA, once extracted, was reverse transcribed into cDNA for use as the sequencing template. Clones were read by immunoSEQ multiplex PCR, and TCRdb kept only the in-frame ones, dropping some. The repertoire holds around 100,000 clones, just over 70% seen once, with 15% to 20% in the top ten. As for this clone: Its antigen is undetermined. Distinct nucleotide sequences in the sample also encode this CDR3.

This TCR was sampled from a human donor with alopecia areata. The sequences come from CD8+ T cells sorted from blood, collected at week 44, from a patient treated with tofacitinib. The gene calls are TRBV13 and TRBJ1-1; D possibly corresponds to TRBD1 (5 bases). The CDR3 here is CASSLGGGTEAFF. CDR3 in DNA: TGTGCCAGCAGCTTAGGCGGGGGAACTGAAGCTTTCTTT.